Detailed here is one T cell receptor beta chain. This specimen belongs to a study of blood T cell repertoires in COVID-19. Study-level background: The United States, Italy and Spain provided the acute and convalescent COVID-19 samples. The analysed material was cDNA or gDNA that came from T cells, B-cell-depleted T cells, or PBMCs.

Clinical histories supplied by participants themselves formed the basis of cohort assignment. Original processing methods: Reference gene primer amplification gave estimated nucleated cell counts. Some clones are missing from TCRdb's copy, which holds only in-frame ones; the method was immunoSEQ multiplex PCR. V, J and clone size are taken as reported in that table, and D and trimming were inferred from the DNA itself. The repertoire has fewer than 400,000 clones, approximately 88% of them found once; the top ten carry less than 5.5%. After removal of 3 bases from V and 7 bases from J, the junction contained 6 bases not matched to a gene. This CDR3 has 14 amino acids. Germline V gives CDR1 LNHDA, CDR2 SQIVND (reference sequence).

This clonotype originated in a man under 40 who had recovered from COVID-19. The sample was PBMCs or T cells enriched from blood (not recorded which). This chain links TRBV19 with TRBJ1-5, with 7 bases aligning to TRBD1. The CDR3 DNA reads as TGTGCCAGTAGTATCAGGGACAGTTCCCAGCCCCAGCATTTT. Translated, it gives CASSIRDSSQPQHF.